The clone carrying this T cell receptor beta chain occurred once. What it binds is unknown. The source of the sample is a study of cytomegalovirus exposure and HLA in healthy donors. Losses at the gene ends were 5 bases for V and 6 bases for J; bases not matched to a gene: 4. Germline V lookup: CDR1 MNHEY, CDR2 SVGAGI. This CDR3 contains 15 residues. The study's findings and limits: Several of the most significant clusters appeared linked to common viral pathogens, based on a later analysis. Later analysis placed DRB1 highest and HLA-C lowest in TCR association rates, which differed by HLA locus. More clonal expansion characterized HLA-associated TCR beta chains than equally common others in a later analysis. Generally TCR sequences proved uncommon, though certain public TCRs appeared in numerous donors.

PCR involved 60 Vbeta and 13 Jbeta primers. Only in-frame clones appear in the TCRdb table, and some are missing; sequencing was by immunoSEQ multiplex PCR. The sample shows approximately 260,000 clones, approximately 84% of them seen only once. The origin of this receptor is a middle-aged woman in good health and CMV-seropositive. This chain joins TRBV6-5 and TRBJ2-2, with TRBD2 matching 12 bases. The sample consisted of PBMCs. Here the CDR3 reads CASSRLAGDPGELFF. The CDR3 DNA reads TGTGCCAGCAGTCGACTAGCGGGAGACCCCGGGGAGCTGTTTTTT.